The 5 T cell receptor beta chains presented below share a single source sample, sequenced in a study of T cells after yellow fever vaccination. Using its own MiXCR run on the 5' RACE reads, TCRdb lists one record per CDR3 protein. The sample contains 100,000 to 150,000 distinct CDR3 sequences, around 7.2% of which appear only once. The starting material was CD4+ T cells sorted from PBMCs, obtained 35 to 50 days after the first yellow fever vaccination. These receptors were collected from a man between 18 and 29 years old who received the YFV17D yellow fever vaccine.

The chain links TRBV7-2 to TRBJ1-1; maybe TRBD1 (5 bases). Germline values: CDR1 SGHTA, CDR2 FQGNSA. Trimming left V 3 bases short and J 0 bases short, with 8 bases between. The length of the CDR3 is 14 residues. The CDR3: CASSFRGVNTEAFF. CDR3 in DNA: TGTGCCAGCAGCTTTAGAGGGGTGAACACTGAAGCTTTCTTT.

This clonotype came up many times. CDR3 loop: CASSQAGAYGYTF. CDR3 bases: TGTGCCAGCAGCCAAGCAGGAGCCTATGGCTACACCTTC. The V gene is TRBV7-2, the J gene TRBJ1-2, with no clear D. The CDR3 consists of 13 residues. The V and J ends lost 5 bases and 4 bases respectively, with 11 bases between them. The germline gives CDR1 SGHTA, CDR2 FQGNSA.

A note on this clonotype: A read error may explain this, as a much larger clone is one base away. This chain links TRBV10-3 with TRBJ2-5, with a weak D call TRBD1 (6 bases). The CDR3 length is 14 residues. Germline CDR1 ENHRY, CDR2 SYGVKD. Trimming took 6 bases from V and 2 from J, leaving 13 bases between them. CDR3 nucleotide sequence: TGTGCCATCAGAAGTAGAGGGGGTCAAGAGACCCAGTACTTC. Amino acid sequence: CAIRSRGGQETQYF.

This clonotype has a count of ten or more. The chain carries TRBV12-3 or TRBV12-4 and TRBJ1-6; D is unclear. Deletions cut 5 bases from V and 11 bases from J, with 10 bases between. The CDR3 contains 12 residues. The CDR3 nucleotides are TGTGCCAGCAGTCCCCCTTTTACACCCCTCCACTTT. Residues: CASSPPFTPLHF.

The table lists this clonotype with many counts. The rearrangement joins TRBV6-2 or TRBV6-3 to TRBJ2-5; a possible D gene is TRBD2 (6 bases). Germline V gene sequence: CDR1 MNHEY, CDR2 SVGEGT. V was pared by 5 bases and J by 5 bases, with 9 bases between. The CDR3 spans 12 residues. CDR3 residues: CASSPGEETQYF. The CDR3 DNA reads TGTGCCAGCAGTCCGGGGGAGGAGACCCAGTACTTC.